This T cell receptor beta chain was captured by sequencing in a study of blood T cell repertoires in COVID-19. Study-level background: Sites in the United States, Italy and Spain provided acute and convalescent COVID-19 samples. Sample material is recorded as cDNA or gDNA derived from T cells, B-cell-depleted T cells, or PBMCs.

This CDR3 region has 15 residues. Germline CDR1 GTSNPN, CDR2 SVGIG (reference sequence). Trimming pared 3 bases from V and 5 bases from J, leaving 19 bases between. Under the authors' procedure: Using reference gene primer amplification, nucleated cell counts were estimated. Some clones are missing from TCRdb's copy, which holds only in-frame ones; the method was immunoSEQ multiplex PCR. That table furnishes V, J and clone size, whereas the DNA furnished D and trimming. Of about 140,000 clones in the sample, more than 75% are singletons; the top ten hold around 8.3%. What was sequenced was peripheral blood. The sequence came from a woman aged 45-65 years with active or convalescent COVID-19. The chain joins TRBV30 to TRBJ2-5; weak D call: TRBD2 (6 bases). The CDR3 loop is CAWRARTKGGETQYF. CDR3 in DNA: TGTGCCTGGAGAGCCCGGACCAAGGGAGGTGAGACCCAGTACTTC.